These 16 T cell receptor beta chains were all obtained from the same sample, sequenced in a study of cytomegalovirus exposure and HLA in healthy donors. Primers for the PCR totalled 60 Vbeta and 13 Jbeta. TCRdb's copy holds only in-frame clones and misses some; the assay was immunoSEQ multiplex PCR. The sample has 100,000 to 150,000 clones; about 80% are singletons. The sequencing sample was made of PBMCs. The receptor source for this set is a young man in good health and CMV-seronegative.

The chain is built from TRBV5-1 and TRBJ2-2, with 9 positions matching TRBD2. The V and J ends lost 4 bases and 5 bases, in that order; junction bases with no gene match: 9. Per the germline V gene, CDR1 is SGHRS and CDR2 is YFSETQ. The CDR3 extends over 16 amino acids. The CDR3 nucleotides are TGCGCCAGCAGCCAAGGGAGCGGGAGGTCGACCGGGGAGCTGTTTTTT. Translation gives CASSQGSGRSTGELFF.

The chain combines TRBV5-4 with TRBJ1-5, with 7 nucleotides matching TRBD1. The ends lost 1 base at V and 2 bases at J; junction bases unmatched: 3. The CDR3 loop spans 15 amino acids. Per the germline V gene, CDR1 is SGHNT and CDR2 is YYREEE (reference sequence). In nucleotides, the CDR3 is TGTGCCAGCAGCTTGACCGGACAGGGCAATCAGCCCCAGCATTTT. Translating gives CASSLTGQGNQPQHF. Filled out from reference TRBV5-4 and TRBJ1-5, the complete variable domain reads ETGVTQSPTHLIKTRGQQVTLRCSSQSGHNTVSWYQQALGQGPQFIFQYYREEENGRGNFPPRFSGLQFPNYSSELNVNALELDDSALYLCASSLTGQGNQPQHFGDGTRLSIL.

This clone was recorded only once. This chain uses TRBV5-1 with TRBJ2-5, with 9 bases identical to TRBD2. Germline V gene sequence: CDR1 SGHRS, CDR2 YFSETQ. V lost 2 bases, J lost 0 bases, and 2 bases stayed unmatched. CDR3 length: 15 residues. CDR3 sequence (DNA): TGCGCCAGCAGCTTTACTAGCGGGTACCAAGAGACCCAGTACTTC. Translating it yields CASSFTSGYQETQYF. The variable domain in full, with the rest retrieved from reference TRBV5-1 and TRBJ2-5, is KAGVTQTPRYLIKTRGQQVTLSCSPISGHRSVSWYQQTPGQGLQFLFEYFSETQRNKGNFPGRFSGRQFSNSRSEMNVSTLELGDSALYLCASSFTSGYQETQYFGPGTRLLVL.

This clone was counted once. The chain is built from TRBV28 and TRBJ2-7; 7 bases agree with TRBD2. The junction had 7 bases not matched to a gene; V was cut back by 7 bases and J by 4 bases. This CDR3 region has 13 residues. Germline V gene lookup returns CDR1 MDHEN and CDR2 SYDVKM. The CDR3 nucleotides read TGTGCCAGCATTGGCGGGAGTGGGTACGAGCAGTACTTC. Its translation is CASIGGSGYEQYF.

CDR3 sequence reads: CASIKNTVFEAFF. The CDR3 DNA is TGTGCCAGCATAAAAAACACAGTGTTCGAAGCTTTCTTT. The genes are TRBV28 and TRBJ1-1, with D uncertain. Germline CDR1 is MDHEN and CDR2 is SYDVKM. The CDR3 totals 13 residues. Trimming removed 7 bases at V and 8 bases at J, with 17 bases between.

The rearrangement links TRBV5-4 to TRBJ2-1, with 7 bases matching TRBD1. After removal of 4 bases from V and 3 bases from J, the junction contained 1 base not matched to a gene. This CDR3 is 13 amino acids long. Germline CDR1 reads SGHNT; CDR2 reads YYREEE (reference sequence). DNA of the CDR3: TGTGCCAGCAGCGACAGGGTCTACAATGAGCAGTTCTTC. This codes for CASSDRVYNEQFF.

The chain carries TRBV5-1 and TRBJ1-3; the D gene is possibly TRBD1 (5 bases). The germline V and J ends were trimmed by 0 bases and 1 base, with 11 bases remaining between them. Germline V lookup: CDR1 SGHRS, CDR2 YFSETQ. The CDR3 totals 16 residues. CDR3 bases: TGCGCCAGCAGCTTGGCCGGCCAGGGTTCTGGAAACACCATATATTTT. This gives the protein CASSLAGQGSGNTIYF.

About this clone: One end of the junction varies from germline; a read error may be responsible. For the CDR3, the DNA is TGCGCCAGCAGCTCCTTCCGGCAGGCGGGGGACGGCTACCCCTTC. Its translation: CASSSFRQAGDGYPF. The chain combines TRBV5-1 with TRBJ1-2; possibly TRBD1 for D (5 bases). The CDR3 runs to 15 residues. CDR1 and CDR2 (germline): SGHRS, YFSETQ.

V gene TRBV5-1 combines with J gene TRBJ1-3; TRBD1 aligns across 8 bases. Germline CDR1 reads SGHRS; CDR2 reads YFSETQ. This CDR3 has 18 amino acids. Trimming at V came to 4 bases and at J to 0 bases, leaving 12 bases not matched to a gene. The CDR3 DNA reads as TGCGCCAGCAGCCCGACTCCGGGACAGGAATTCTCTGGAAACACCATATATTTT. It translates to CASSPTPGQEFSGNTIYF.

A few counts support this clone. The rearrangement joins TRBV19 to TRBJ1-1; D perhaps matches TRBD1 (6 bases). The CDR3 contains 13 residues. The germline V gene has CDR1 LNHDA and CDR2 SQIVND (reference sequence). V gave up 10 bases and J gave up 11 bases, with 23 bases separating them. The CDR3 coding sequence is TGTGCCACCTCGACAGGAAGCACAATAAACGCTTTCTTT. Its translation is CATSTGSTINAFF.

This clone was recorded once. The chain uses TRBV30 and TRBJ1-3; D is undetermined. The germline V gene has CDR1 GTSNPN and CDR2 SVGIG (reference sequence). Trimming pared 0 bases from V and 0 bases from J, leaving 9 bases between. This CDR3 has 15 residues. DNA for the CDR3: TGTGCCTGGAGTGTAAGCTTAAACTCTGGAAACACCATATATTTT. Translation gives CAWSVSLNSGNTIYF.

V is TRBV11-3 and J is TRBJ1-1; 8 bases fit TRBD1. CDR3 length: 16 residues. The junction had 8 bases not matched to a gene; V was cut back by 4 bases and J by 1 base. The germline CDR1 and CDR2 sequences are SGHNT and YENEEA. CDR3 sequence (DNA): TGTGCCAGCAGCTCCAGGGGGCGTACCGGGAACACTGAAGCTTTCTTT. It yields the protein CASSSRGRTGNTEAFF.

V gene TRBV7-6 combines with J gene TRBJ2-7, with TRBD1 matching over 8 bases. The CDR3 is 16 amino acids. Germline CDR1 is SGHVS and CDR2 is FNYEAQ. V shed 0 bases, J shed 3 bases, and the junction held 7 bases outside the gene matches. The CDR3 spells CASSLAAGQGFYEQYF. The CDR3 nucleotides read TGTGCCAGCAGCTTAGCGGCTGGACAGGGTTTCTACGAGCAGTACTTC.

The CDR3 sequence: CASSRPVENTEAFF. Here the CDR3 DNA reads TGTGCCAGCAGTCGTCCCGTAGAGAACACTGAAGCTTTCTTT. The chain links TRBV2 to TRBJ1-1; no clear D gene. Germline V gene lookup returns CDR1 SNHLY and CDR2 FYNNEI. V lost 5 bases and J lost 1, with 11 bases in between. CDR3 length: 14 amino acids.

J is TRBJ2-3 and V is TRBV12-5; D remains unclear. Trimming took 6 bases from V and 0 from J, leaving 19 bases between them. CDR1 and CDR2 (germline): LGHNT, FRNRAP. The CDR3 contains 17 residues. The CDR3 DNA sequence: TGTGCTAGTGGGTTGAATGGCACGGGTTCCAGCACAGATACGCAGTATTTT. Protein product: CASGLNGTGSSTDTQYF.

This clone came up a few times. V usage is TRBV27 and J usage is TRBJ1-1; weak D call: TRBD1 (5 bases). V was shortened by 0 bases and J by 0 bases, with 11 bases between the two germline ends. CDR1 is MNHEY, CDR2 SMNVEV, per germline (reference sequence). The CDR3 is 16 amino acids. CDR3 DNA sequence: TGTGCCAGCAGTTTATCGGGGGGGTACATGAACACTGAAGCTTTCTTT. It encodes CASSLSGGYMNTEAFF.